This passage covers 13 T cell receptor beta chains from one sample sequenced in a study of T cell responses to AZD1222 COVID-19 vaccine. The repertoire was sequenced with immunoSEQ multiplex PCR; TCRdb's copy has only in-frame clones and lacks some. This repertoire shows more than 95,000 clones, about 90% found once; its top ten account for less than 6.5%. Sequencing used peripheral blood, obtained on day 0 of AZD1222 vaccination. Every receptor here comes from an adult in good health.

The chain has TRBV3-1 (or the pseudogene TRBV3-2) and TRBJ2-1, with TRBD2 matching 8 bases. V dropped 1 base and J dropped 16; count of bases not matched to a gene: 3. Germline V CDR1 and CDR2: LGHDT, YNNKEL (reference sequence). The CDR3 is 11 amino acids. Here the CDR3 reads CASSQGTSPFF. The CDR3 DNA sequence: TGTGCCAGCAGCCAAGGGACTAGCCCATTCTTC.

The V gene is TRBV3-1 (or the pseudogene TRBV3-2), the J gene TRBJ2-1; D remains unclear. V was clipped by 7 bases and J by 4 bases, with 5 bases between them. Germline CDR1 is LGHDT and CDR2 is YNNKEL (reference sequence). The CDR3 runs 11 residues. CDR3 DNA: TGTGCCAGCACCTCATACAATGAGCAGTTCTTC. Its protein product is CASTSYNEQFF.

The J gene is TRBJ2-1, the V gene TRBV19; 7 nucleotides line up with TRBD2. Trimming at V came to 7 bases and at J to 3 bases, leaving 15 bases not matched to a gene. CDR3 length: 17 amino acids. Germline V lookup: CDR1 LNHDA, CDR2 SQIVND (reference sequence). CDR3 bases: TGTGCCAGTACCCATAAGAAGGCGGGAGCGTACTACAATGAGCAGTTCTTC. This translates into CASTHKKAGAYYNEQFF.

The J gene is TRBJ1-6, the V gene TRBV7-9; perhaps TRBD1 as D (5 bases). The V end was cut by 8 bases, the J end by 8 bases, with 13 bases between. The CDR3 runs 13 residues. CDR1 and CDR2 (germline): SEHNR, FQNEAQ (reference sequence). The CDR3 bases are TGTGCCAGCGGGACTACGGGGGATTCACCCCTCCACTTT. The encoded protein is CASGTTGDSPLHF. The full variable domain, with the rest looked up from reference TRBV7-9 and TRBJ1-6, is DTGVSQNPRHKITKRGQNVTFRCDPISEHNRLYWYRQTLGQGPEFLTYFQNEAQLEKSRLLSDRFSAERPKGSFSTLEIQRTEQGDSAMYLCASGTTGDSPLHFGNGTRLTVT.

This clone was seen only a few times. The CDR3: CASGGQNTEAFF. The DNA of the CDR3 is TGTGCCAGCGGGGGACAGAACACTGAAGCTTTCTTT. This rearrangement joins TRBV25-1 to TRBJ1-1; tentative D call: TRBD1 (6 bases). V lost 8 bases and J lost 1, with 8 bases in between. The CDR3 totals 12 residues. Per germline, CDR1 MGHDK and CDR2 SYGVNS.

The chain employs TRBV6-5 and TRBJ1-2; 10 bases agree with TRBD1. The V gene's germline CDR1 is MNHEY and CDR2 SVGAGI. The CDR3 length is 15 residues. The junction had 8 bases not matched to a gene; V was cut back by 5 bases and J by 5 bases. The CDR3 bases are TGTGCCAGCAGTCGCTACGGGGACAGGGGATATGGCTACACCTTC. Amino acid sequence: CASSRYGDRGYGYTF.

The rearrangement joins TRBV7-8 to TRBJ2-7; tentative D call: TRBD1 (6 bases). Between the trimmed V and J ends, which lost 1 base and 7 bases, there was a span of 11 bases. CDR3 size: 13 residues. CDR1 is SGHVS and CDR2 is FQNEAQ in the germline V gene. For the CDR3, the DNA is TGTGCCAGCAGCTTAGACAGGGACCGAGAGCAGTACTTC. Encoded protein: CASSLDRDREQYF.

The CDR3 region is CASSFVSLGRAPIKNTEAFF. The CDR3 DNA reads as TGTGCCAGCAGCTTTGTTTCTTTGGGCAGGGCCCCGATCAAGAACACTGAAGCTTTCTTT. The rearrangement joins TRBV12-1 to TRBJ1-1; TRBD1 is the table's D call and was not checked against the DNA. TRBV12-1 is reported as a pseudogene. The CDR3 runs 20 residues.

This clone was seen once. CDR3 nucleotides: TGCGCCAGCAGCTTGGCGGCTACCACCTTCACGAACGAGCAGTACTTC. It translates to CASSLAATTFTNEQYF. V and J are TRBV5-1 and TRBJ2-7; D call uncertain. V was clipped by 0 bases and J by 5 bases, with 18 bases between them. Germline V gene sequence: CDR1 SGHRS, CDR2 YFSETQ. The CDR3 has 16 amino acids.

This CDR3 is CASSLNLGEQYF. The CDR3 region has the DNA TGTGCCAGCAGCTTGAACCTTGGCGAGCAGTACTTC. V gene TRBV5-4 combines with J gene TRBJ2-7; D is undetermined. Germline values: CDR1 SGHNT, CDR2 YYREEE (reference sequence). The CDR3 has 12 amino acids. Deletions cut 1 base from V and 6 bases from J, with 8 bases between.

This clone has only a few counts. V is TRBV19 and J is TRBJ2-3; D is unresolved. Germline V gene lookup returns CDR1 LNHDA and CDR2 SQIVND (reference sequence). With 2 bases removed from V and 5 bases from J, the gap between germline ends came to 11 bases. The CDR3 runs 14 residues. CDR3 nucleotide sequence: TGTGCCAGTAGTATATCGGCAGCTCTAGATACGCAGTATTTT. Translating it yields CASSISAALDTQYF.

The chain carries TRBV7-9 and TRBJ2-2; weak D call: TRBD2 (5 bases). The germline V gene has CDR1 SEHNR and CDR2 FQNEAQ (reference sequence). This CDR3 comprises 15 residues. V was trimmed by 2 bases and J by 4 bases, leaving 11 bases between them. The CDR3 protein is CASSLRVGVTGELFF. CDR3 nucleotides: TGTGCCAGCAGCTTAAGGGTCGGGGTCACCGGGGAGCTGTTTTTT.

The V call is TRBV6-4, the J call TRBJ2-3; no reliable D call. Germline assignment: CDR1 MRHNA and CDR2 SNTAGT. The CDR3 is 14 amino acids. Trimming shortened V by 0 bases and J by 3 bases, and 7 bases separated the two germline ends. For the CDR3, the DNA is TGTGCCAGCAGTGACTCGTTAGGTACAGATACGCAGTATTTT. This sequence encodes CASSDSLGTDTQYF.